This T cell receptor beta chain emerged from a study of identical twins. Study-wide results and limits: While abundant cord blood beta clonotypes carried fewer insertions, memory repertoires showed no such pattern. Within twin pairs, the out-of-frame alpha sequences they shared showed excess low generation probability. With monozygotic twins, out-of-frame TCR alpha sharing exceeded what models estimated.

A universal primer site was created by template switching, with the cDNA bearing unique molecular identifiers. TCRdb itself ran the 5' RACE reads through MiXCR, one entry per CDR3 protein. The data contain around 1.7 million distinct CDR3 sequences, roughly a third of them singletons. Note on this clonotype: The target antigen is unknown.

Between the trimmed V and J ends, which lost 3 bases and 0 bases, there was a span of 12 bases. The CDR3 length is 16 residues. Germline CDR1 reads MNHNY; CDR2 reads SVGAGI (reference sequence). The chain combines TRBV6-6 with TRBJ1-3, with D possibly TRBD1 on 5 matching bases. Sequences were obtained from cord blood. The receptor comes from a newborn girl in good health. CDR3 residues: CASSYGGGRSGNTIYF. The CDR3 DNA reads TGTGCCAGCAGTTATGGTGGGGGACGCTCTGGAAACACCATATATTTT.